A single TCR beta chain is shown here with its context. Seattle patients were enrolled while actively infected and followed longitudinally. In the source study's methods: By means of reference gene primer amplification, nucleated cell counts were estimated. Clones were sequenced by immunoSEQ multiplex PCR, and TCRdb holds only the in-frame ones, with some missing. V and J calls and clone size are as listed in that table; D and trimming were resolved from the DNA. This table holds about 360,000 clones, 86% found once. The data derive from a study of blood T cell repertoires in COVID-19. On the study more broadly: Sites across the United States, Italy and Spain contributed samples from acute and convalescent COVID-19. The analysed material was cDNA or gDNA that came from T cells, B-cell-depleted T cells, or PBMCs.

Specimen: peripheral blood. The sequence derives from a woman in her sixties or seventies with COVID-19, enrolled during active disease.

CDR3 protein: CASSPEADTYGYTF. Here the CDR3 DNA reads TGTGCCAGCTCACCAGAGGCGGACACCTATGGCTACACCTTC. The J gene is TRBJ1-2, the V gene TRBV18, with TRBD1 as a possible D gene (5 bases). This CDR3 region has 14 residues. Germline V CDR1 and CDR2: KGHSH, LQKENI. Trimming left V 2 bases short and J 4 bases short, with 11 bases between.